Described below is a single T cell receptor (beta chain) sequence and its context. This record comes from a study of blood T cell repertoires in COVID-19. Study-wide background: The United States, Italy and Spain provided the acute and convalescent COVID-19 samples. In each case, the material was cDNA or gDNA derived from T cells, B-cell-depleted T cells, or PBMCs.

In the authors' methods: Quantification of nucleated cells was approximated via reference gene primer amplification. Sequenced by immunoSEQ multiplex PCR; TCRdb stores in-frame clones only, minus some. From that table come the V and J calls and clone size; the DNA was used to work out D and trimming. The sample carries hundreds of thousands of clones, about 82% recorded once. J was trimmed by 5 bases and V by 4 bases; bases with no gene match: 8. Germline CDR1 reads KGHDR; CDR2 reads SFDVKD. The CDR3 contains 15 residues. The sample was peripheral blood. V and J are TRBV24-1 and TRBJ1-2; 8 bases line up with TRBD1. The sequence was collected from a man aged 45-60 years with active or convalescent COVID-19. The CDR3: CATSDRRGQAYGYTF. The CDR3, as DNA: TGTGCCACCAGTGACCGAAGGGGACAGGCTTATGGCTACACCTTC.